The 27 T cell receptor beta chains presented below share a single source sample, sequenced in a study of cytomegalovirus exposure and HLA in healthy donors. The PCR ran on 60 Vbeta and 13 Jbeta primers. Profiling relied on immunoSEQ multiplex PCR, and the TCRdb table lists in-frame clones only, not all of them. Of more than 25,000 clones listed, 62% were seen once; the top ten hold roughly 45%. What was sequenced was PBMCs. All receptors derive from a male donor in good health and CMV-seropositive.

V gene TRBV12-5 combines with J gene TRBJ1-3, with TRBD1 as a possible D gene (5 bases). Germline loops: CDR1 LGHNT, CDR2 FRNRAP. The CDR3 length is 14 residues. The V and J ends lost 2 bases and 2 bases respectively, with 7 bases between them. CDR3 DNA: TGTGCTAGTGGTTTGACAGGCACTGGAAACACCATATATTTT. It yields the protein CASGLTGTGNTIYF.

This clone came up once. The CDR3 loop is CATSRGNREGGNVLTF. DNA of the CDR3: TGTGCCACCAGCAGAGGGAACAGGGAAGGTGGTAACGTCCTGACTTTC. This chain uses TRBV15 with TRBJ2-6, with D possibly TRBD1 on 6 matching bases. Trimming removed 1 base from V and 10 bases from J, with 17 bases in between. The CDR3 consists of 16 residues. Germline V gene data show CDR1 as LNHNV and CDR2 as YYDKDF (reference sequence).

This clone turned up a few times. The chain combines TRBV7-9 with TRBJ2-1; the match to TRBD1 covers 7 bases. The CDR3 length is 11 residues. From germline, CDR1 is SEHNR and CDR2 FQNEAQ (reference sequence). The J segment lost 16 bases and the V segment lost 4 bases, leaving 7 bases of the junction unmatched. CDR3 DNA sequence: TGTGCCAGCAGCTGGGACAGCCCAGTCTTCTTC. Translation: CASSWDSPVFF. Variable domain in full (rest from reference TRBV7-9 and TRBJ2-1): DTGVSQNPRHKITKRGQNVTFRCDPISEHNRLYWYRQTLGQGPEFLTYFQNEAQLEKSRLLSDRFSAERPKGSFSTLEIQRTEQGDSAMYLCASSWDSPVFFGPGTRLTVL.

This clone is labeled as large. The chain couples TRBV5-1 to TRBJ2-1, with D possibly matching TRBD1 (6 bases). Trimming took off 2 bases at V and 7 bases at J, with 10 bases between the two ends. CDR1 is SGHRS, CDR2 YFSETQ, per germline. This CDR3 has 13 amino acids. The DNA of the CDR3 is TGCGCCAGCAGCTTACAGGGTACTAATGAGCAGTTCTTC. Translating it yields CASSLQGTNEQFF.

The chain uses TRBV9 and TRBJ2-2; 8 bases fit TRBD2. There are 16 residues in the CDR3. Unmatched junction bases numbered 6, after V lost 4 bases and J lost 1 base. Germline V CDR1 and CDR2: SGDLS, YYNGEE. The CDR3 DNA is TGTGCCAGCAGCCCGAGGGGGACTAGGAACACCGGGGAGCTGTTTTTT. This translates into CASSPRGTRNTGELFF.

This clone appeared a few times. The V gene is TRBV20-1, the J gene TRBJ1-1; D not certain. Germline lookup yields CDR1 DFQATT and CDR2 SNEGSKA (reference sequence). The V end lost 5 bases, the J end lost 6 bases, and 10 bases lay between the germline ends. This CDR3 is built from 11 residues. The CDR3 sequence: CSAGGESEAFF. As DNA, the CDR3 is TGCAGTGCTGGCGGTGAATCTGAAGCTTTCTTT.

The chain couples TRBV19 to TRBJ1-5; no clear D gene. V lost 3 bases and J 0 bases, leaving 27 bases between the germline ends. CDR3 length: 21 amino acids. The germline CDR1 and CDR2 sequences are LNHDA and SQIVND (reference sequence). CDR3 nucleotides: TGTGCCAGTAGTATGATCTCCCTCGGGTCATCAAGGTCCTATAGCAATCAGCCCCAGCATTTT. This gives the protein CASSMISLGSSRSYSNQPQHF.

The chain joins TRBV27 to TRBJ1-2; 7 nucleotides match TRBD1. The CDR3 has 12 residues. J gave up 8 bases and V 4 bases, and 4 bases lay outside the gene matches. Per the germline V gene, CDR1 is MNHEY and CDR2 is SMNVEV (reference sequence). As DNA, the CDR3 is TGTGCCAGCAGTTCTGAGGGGGCAGGCTACACCTTC. This translates into CASSSEGAGYTF.

This clone was seen just once. V and J are TRBV5-1 and TRBJ1-1; tentative D call: TRBD1 (6 bases). This CDR3 is 16 amino acids long. V was pared by 3 bases and J by 3 bases, with 18 bases between. The V gene's germline CDR1 is SGHRS and CDR2 YFSETQ. This CDR3 is CASSSHRASEDTEAFF. Written as DNA, the CDR3 is TGCGCCAGCAGCTCCCACAGGGCATCTGAGGACACTGAAGCTTTCTTT.

There are a few counts of this clone. The chain has TRBV27 and TRBJ2-7; D is uncertain. CDR1 and CDR2 (germline): MNHEY, SMNVEV (reference sequence). CDR3 length: 15 residues. V was shortened by 2 bases and J by 0 bases, with 11 bases between the two germline ends. CDR3 bases: TGTGCCAGCAGTTTAGTGTCCGGTAGCTCCTACGAGCAGTACTTC. Amino acid sequence: CASSLVSGSSYEQYF.

The chain carries TRBV2 and TRBJ2-7, with D possibly matching TRBD2 (6 bases). V was shortened by 3 bases and J by 2 bases, with 14 bases between the two germline ends. Germline loops: CDR1 SNHLY, CDR2 FYNNEI. CDR3 size: 15 residues. The CDR3 loop reads CASSDWGSGAYEQYF. In DNA form, the CDR3 reads TGTGCCAGCAGTGACTGGGGTAGCGGTGCCTACGAGCAGTACTTC.

The CDR3 reads CASSSRQDSGGYGYTF. As DNA, the CDR3 is TGTGCCAGCAGCTCGCGCCAAGACAGTGGTGGCTATGGCTACACCTTC. This chain joins TRBV5-4 and TRBJ1-2; D is possibly TRBD1 (5 bases). Germline values: CDR1 SGHNT, CDR2 YYREEE (reference sequence). V gave up 3 bases and J gave up 4 bases, with 19 bases separating them. The CDR3 is 16 amino acids.

The CDR3 sequence is CASSDSGSTDTQYF. CDR3 in DNA: TGTGCCAGCAGTGACAGCGGGAGCACAGATACGCAGTATTTT. The rearrangement uses TRBV6-1 and TRBJ2-3; perhaps TRBD2 as D (6 bases). Germline loops: CDR1 MNHNS, CDR2 SASEGT. Deletions cut 3 bases from V and 0 bases from J, with 7 bases between. The CDR3 contains 14 residues.

The chain is built from TRBV5-1 and TRBJ1-1; D is undetermined. There are 14 residues in the CDR3. V was trimmed by 4 bases and J by 1 base, leaving 11 bases between them. Germline CDR1 and CDR2: SGHRS and YFSETQ. The CDR3 sequence is CASSNSPGNTEAFF. CDR3 DNA: TGCGCCAGCAGCAATTCACCCGGGAACACTGAAGCTTTCTTT.

CDR3 DNA sequence: TGTGCCAGCAGTTCGTGGAGGACAGTCTACGAGCAGTACTTC. This encodes CASSSWRTVYEQYF. V gene TRBV2 combines with J gene TRBJ2-7; possibly TRBD1 for D (6 bases). Trimming shortened V by 5 bases and J by 3 bases, and 14 bases separated the two germline ends. This CDR3 has 14 residues. From germline, CDR1 is SNHLY and CDR2 FYNNEI. Full variable domain (rest looked up from reference TRBV2 and TRBJ2-7): EPEVTQTPSHQVTQMGQEVILRCVPISNHLYFYWYRQILGQKVEFLVSFYNNEISEKSEIFDDQFSVERPDGSNFTLKIRSTKLEDSAMYFCASSSWRTVYEQYFGPGTRLTVT.

The rearrangement uses TRBV19 and TRBJ1-2; 11 positions agree with TRBD1. With V trimmed by 3 bases and J by 5 bases, 5 bases remained unmatched. The germline gives CDR1 LNHDA, CDR2 SQIVND (reference sequence). The CDR3 contains 15 residues. The CDR3 reads CASSITGTGGYGYTF. In DNA, the CDR3 is TGTGCCAGTAGTATCACCGGGACAGGGGGGTATGGCTACACCTTC. The full variable domain, in which reference TRBV19 and TRBJ1-2 provide the parts outside the CDR3, is DGGITQSPKYLFRKEGQNVTLSCEQNLNHDAMYWYRQDPGQGLRLIYYSQIVNDFQKGDIAEGYSVSREKKESFPLTVTSAQKNPTAFYLCASSITGTGGYGYTFGSGTRLTVV.

Within the sample, this clone is medium-sized. This chain connects TRBV6-4 to TRBJ2-3, with 8 bases identical to TRBD2. The germline gives CDR1 MRHNA, CDR2 SNTAGT. The CDR3 consists of 14 residues. The V and J ends lost 3 bases and 3 bases, in that order; junction bases with no gene match: 2. CDR3 amino acids: CASSEKRETDTQYF. The CDR3 DNA reads TGTGCCAGCAGTGAAAAGCGGGAGACAGATACGCAGTATTTT.

This clone was seen ten or more times. The V gene is TRBV4-1, the J gene TRBJ1-1; weak D call: TRBD1 (6 bases). The CDR3 length is 14 residues. V lost 6 bases to trimming and J lost 0 bases, with 11 bases between them. Germline assignment: CDR1 MGHRA and CDR2 YSYEKL. The CDR3 sequence: CASRNRALNTEAFF. Here the CDR3 DNA reads TGCGCCAGCAGAAACAGGGCCTTGAACACTGAAGCTTTCTTT.

The rearrangement uses TRBV30 and TRBJ2-7, with TRBD2 identical over 9 bases. This CDR3 region has 13 residues. Germline V gives CDR1 GTSNPN, CDR2 SVGIG (reference sequence). The ends lost 4 bases at V and 2 bases at J; junction bases unmatched: 3. The DNA for the CDR3 is TGTGCCTGGAAGCGCGGGAGGGCCTACGAGCAGTACTTC. This gives the protein CAWKRGRAYEQYF.

CDR3 residues: CASSHEPRDMDYGYTF. In nucleotides, the CDR3 is TGCGCCAGCAGCCATGAACCCAGGGATATGGACTATGGCTACACCTTC. J is TRBJ1-2 and V is TRBV4-1; D is possibly TRBD1 (5 bases). There are 16 residues in the CDR3. Deletions cut 3 bases from V and 3 bases from J, with 17 bases between. CDR1 MGHRA and CDR2 YSYEKL come from the germline V gene.

This clone occurred a few times. In DNA form, the CDR3 reads TGTGCTAGTGGTTGGGGGGACGAGCAGTACTTC. Protein product: CASGWGDEQYF. The chain couples TRBV12-5 to TRBJ2-7, with a weak D call TRBD2 (6 bases). Trimming cost V 4 bases and J 5 bases, with 6 bases left between them. The CDR3 runs 11 residues. Germline CDR1 LGHNT, CDR2 FRNRAP.

This clone qualifies as medium-sized (0.01 to 0.1%). V and J are TRBV6-4 and TRBJ1-1; tentatively, D is TRBD1 (5 bases). V lost 7 bases, J lost 10 bases, and 25 bases lay in between. This CDR3 region has 15 residues. Germline CDR1 MRHNA, CDR2 SNTAGT. The CDR3 region is CASNPTGGSGVVAFF. For the CDR3, the DNA is TGTGCCAGCAACCCGACGGGGGGATCGGGGGTAGTAGCTTTCTTT.

V gene TRBV6-5 combines with J gene TRBJ2-2, with TRBD1 identical over 7 bases. Germline-derived CDR1 and CDR2 are MNHEY and SVGAGI. This CDR3 is built from 15 residues. Losses at the gene ends were 5 bases for V and 0 bases for J; bases not matched to a gene: 3. The CDR3 DNA sequence: TGTGCCAGCAGTCTCGGGACAGCGAACACCGGGGAGCTGTTTTTT. Residues: CASSLGTANTGELFF.

The rearrangement uses TRBV6-1 and TRBJ1-5; 7 nucleotides align to TRBD1. There are 14 residues in the CDR3. CDR1 is MNHNS and CDR2 is SASEGT in the germline V gene. With 5 bases clipped from V and 6 bases from J, the junction kept 7 bases outside the gene matches. CDR3 region: CASSYEGASQPQHF. CDR3 DNA sequence: TGTGCCAGCAGTTATGAGGGGGCGTCTCAGCCCCAGCATTTT.

The chain joins TRBV30 to TRBJ1-2, with 9 bases that match TRBD1. Germline V lookup: CDR1 GTSNPN, CDR2 SVGIG (reference sequence). Unmatched junction bases numbered 3, after V lost 3 bases and J lost 1 base. This CDR3 spans 14 amino acids. This chain's CDR3 is CAWSRDRVNYGYTF. In DNA, the CDR3 is TGTGCCTGGAGCCGGGACAGGGTTAACTATGGCTACACCTTC.

V and J are TRBV6-1 and TRBJ2-4; TRBD2 agrees at 11 bases. Losses at the gene ends were 1 base for V and 14 bases for J; bases not matched to a gene: 4. Germline-derived CDR1 and CDR2 are MNHNS and SASEGT. The CDR3 runs 13 residues. The CDR3 region is CASSEEGTSGKYF. The DNA of the CDR3 is TGTGCCAGCAGTGAAGAGGGGACTAGCGGAAAGTACTTC.

The chain recombines TRBV4-1 with TRBJ1-2; a possible D gene is TRBD1 (6 bases). CDR3 length equals 15 residues. V lost 3 bases, J lost 5 bases, and 16 bases lay in between. The V gene's germline CDR1 is MGHRA and CDR2 YSYEKL. CDR3 nucleotide sequence: TGCGCCAGCAGCCATGTACCCCCAGGGGAATATGGCTACACCTTC. It yields the protein CASSHVPPGEYGYTF.